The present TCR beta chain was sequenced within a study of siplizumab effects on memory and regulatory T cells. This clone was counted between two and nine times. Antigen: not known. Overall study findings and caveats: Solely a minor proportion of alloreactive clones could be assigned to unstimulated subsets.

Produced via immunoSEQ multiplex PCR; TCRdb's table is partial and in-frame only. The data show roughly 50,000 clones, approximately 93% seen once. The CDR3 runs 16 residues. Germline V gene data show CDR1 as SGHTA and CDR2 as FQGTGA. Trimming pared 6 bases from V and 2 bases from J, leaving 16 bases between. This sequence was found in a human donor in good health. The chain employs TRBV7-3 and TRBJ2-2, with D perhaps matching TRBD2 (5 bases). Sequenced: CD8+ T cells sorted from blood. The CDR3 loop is CASRQPRRGNTGELFF. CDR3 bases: TGTGCCAGCAGACAACCCCGCCGGGGAAACACCGGGGAGCTGTTTTTT.